This TCR beta chain emerged from a study of graft-versus-host responses after intestinal transplantation. On the study more broadly: Transplant recipients had multivisceral, liver-intestinal, or isolated intestinal grafts.

The assay was immunoSEQ multiplex PCR, and TCRdb's table has in-frame clones only and misses some. Among roughly 100,000 clones listed, 85% to 95% were seen once. Study observations and caveats: Where graft-donor T cell macrochimerism was present, patients had high graft-versus-host to host-versus-graft clonal ratios in allografts.

As concerns this clone: Its antigen is undetermined.

The germline CDR1 and CDR2 sequences are ENHRY and SYGVKD. Trimming at V came to 6 bases and at J to 0 bases, leaving 4 bases not matched to a gene. This CDR3 contains 14 residues. Sequencing was performed on unstimulated CD8+ T cells sorted from spleen or lymph node cells, taken before transplant. The rearrangement links TRBV10-3 to TRBJ1-1, with 7 bases fitting TRBD1. The source is a human donor who was the organ donor for an intestinal transplant. CDR3 DNA sequence: TGTGCCATCAGAGCGGACAGGCTGAACACTGAAGCTTTCTTT. This codes for CAIRADRLNTEAFF.